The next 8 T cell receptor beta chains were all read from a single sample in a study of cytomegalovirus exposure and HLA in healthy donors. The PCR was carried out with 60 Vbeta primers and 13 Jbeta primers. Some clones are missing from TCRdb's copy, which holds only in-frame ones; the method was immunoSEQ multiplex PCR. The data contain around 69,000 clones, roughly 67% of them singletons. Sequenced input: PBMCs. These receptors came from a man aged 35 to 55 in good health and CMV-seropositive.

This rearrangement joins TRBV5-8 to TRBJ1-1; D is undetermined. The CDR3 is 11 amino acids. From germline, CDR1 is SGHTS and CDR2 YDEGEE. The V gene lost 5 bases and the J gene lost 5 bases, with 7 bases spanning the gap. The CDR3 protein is CASREGTEAFF. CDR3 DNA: TGTGCCAGCAGGGAGGGAACTGAAGCTTTCTTT.

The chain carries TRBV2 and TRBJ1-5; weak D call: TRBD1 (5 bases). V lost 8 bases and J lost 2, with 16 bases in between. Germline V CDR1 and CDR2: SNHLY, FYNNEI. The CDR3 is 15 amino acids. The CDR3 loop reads CASGTGGMGNQPQHF. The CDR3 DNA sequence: TGTGCCAGCGGGACGGGAGGGATGGGCAATCAGCCCCAGCATTTT.

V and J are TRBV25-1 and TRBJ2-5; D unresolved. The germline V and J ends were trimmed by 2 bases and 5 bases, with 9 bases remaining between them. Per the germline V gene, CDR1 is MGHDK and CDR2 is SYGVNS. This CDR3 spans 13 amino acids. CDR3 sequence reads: CASSEVYLETQYF. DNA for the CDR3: TGTGCCAGCAGTGAAGTGTATTTGGAGACCCAGTACTTC.

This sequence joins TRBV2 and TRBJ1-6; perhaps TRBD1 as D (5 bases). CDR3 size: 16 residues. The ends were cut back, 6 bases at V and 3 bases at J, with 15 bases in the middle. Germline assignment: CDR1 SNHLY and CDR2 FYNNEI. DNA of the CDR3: TGTGCCAGCAGGGTCGACAGTAGCGGCTATAATTCACCCCTCCACTTT. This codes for CASRVDSSGYNSPLHF.

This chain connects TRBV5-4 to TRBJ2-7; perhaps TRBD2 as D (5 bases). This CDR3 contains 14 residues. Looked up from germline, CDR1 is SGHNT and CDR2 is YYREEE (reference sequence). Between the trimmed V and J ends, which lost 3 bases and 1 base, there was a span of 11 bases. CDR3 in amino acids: CASSSMAGSYEQYF. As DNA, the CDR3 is TGTGCCAGCAGCTCAATGGCGGGTTCCTACGAGCAGTACTTC. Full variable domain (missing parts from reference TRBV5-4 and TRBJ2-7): ETGVTQSPTHLIKTRGQQVTLRCSSQSGHNTVSWYQQALGQGPQFIFQYYREEENGRGNFPPRFSGLQFPNYSSELNVNALELDDSALYLCASSSMAGSYEQYFGPGTRLTVT.

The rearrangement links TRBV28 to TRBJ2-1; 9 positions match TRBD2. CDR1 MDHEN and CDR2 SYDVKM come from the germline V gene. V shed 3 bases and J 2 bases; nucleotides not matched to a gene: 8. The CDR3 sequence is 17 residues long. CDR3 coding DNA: TGTGCCAGCAGTTTCCCCATAGGCGGGAGGGCCTACAATGAGCAGTTCTTC. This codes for CASSFPIGGRAYNEQFF.

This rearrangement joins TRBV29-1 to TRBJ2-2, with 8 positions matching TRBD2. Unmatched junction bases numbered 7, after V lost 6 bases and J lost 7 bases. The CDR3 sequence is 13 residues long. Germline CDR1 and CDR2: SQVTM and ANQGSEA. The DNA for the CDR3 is TGCAGCGTGCCCCGGGAGGGGGGCGGGGAGCTGTTTTTT. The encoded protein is CSVPREGGGELFF.

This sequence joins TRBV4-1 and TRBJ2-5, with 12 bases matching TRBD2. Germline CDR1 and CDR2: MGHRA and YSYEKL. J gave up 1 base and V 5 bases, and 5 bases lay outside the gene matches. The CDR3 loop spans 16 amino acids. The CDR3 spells CASSSRTSGAQETQYF. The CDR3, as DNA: TGCGCCAGCAGCTCCAGGACTAGCGGGGCCCAAGAGACCCAGTACTTC.